The entry that follows covers one TCR beta chain sequence. Its antigen is not identified. The sample belongs to a study of shared clonotypes between healthy human individuals. Study-level findings and limits: Larger estimated richness was generally seen in naive subsets than in memory subsets.

Each PCR replicate from the sorted subsets contained 200 to 250 ng DNA, which is about 30,000 T cell genomes. Clones were read by immunoSEQ multiplex PCR, and TCRdb kept only the in-frame ones, dropping some. The sample lists hundreds of thousands of clones; over 65% were seen once. The ends were cut back, 4 bases at V and 3 bases at J, with 13 bases in the middle. The CDR3 extends over 14 amino acids. Per the germline V gene, CDR1 is SGHRS and CDR2 is YFSETQ. The TCR comes from a man aged 30 to 45 in good health. Sequencing was performed on memory CD4+ T cells sorted from blood. The subset was: CD45RA-negative fraction. The chain uses TRBV5-1 and TRBJ1-1; maybe TRBD1 (5 bases). DNA of the CDR3: TGCGCCAGCAGCCCTCAGGGTGGGGACACTGAAGCTTTCTTT. Protein sequence: CASSPQGGDTEAFF.